What follows are 13 T cell receptor beta chains derived from one specimen sequenced in a study of blood T cell repertoires in COVID-19. Sequenced by immunoSEQ multiplex PCR; TCRdb stores in-frame clones only, minus some. The sample lists 250,000 or so clones; more than 65% were seen once. The sequenced sample was peripheral blood. The receptors come from a man aged 35-49 years who had recovered from COVID-19.

This clone appeared once. The chain combines TRBV24-1 with TRBJ2-3; D is unclear. V gave up 3 bases and J gave up 3 bases, with 9 bases separating them. Germline CDR1 and CDR2: KGHDR and SFDVKD. The CDR3 sequence is 14 residues long. As DNA, the CDR3 is TGTGCCACCAGTGATCGAGTCGGTACAGATACGCAGTATTTT. Amino acid sequence: CATSDRVGTDTQYF.

The V gene is TRBV27, the J gene TRBJ1-5; 8 nucleotides match TRBD1. CDR3 length equals 15 residues. The germline CDR1 and CDR2 sequences are MNHEY and SMNVEV (reference sequence). Losses at the gene ends were 3 bases for V and 5 bases for J; bases not matched to a gene: 6. The CDR3 sequence is CASSFGQGAYQPQHF. For the CDR3, the DNA is TGTGCCAGCAGTTTTGGGCAGGGGGCATATCAGCCCCAGCATTTT.

The chain uses TRBV4-1 and TRBJ1-5; D may be TRBD1 (6 bases). Germline V gives CDR1 MGHRA, CDR2 YSYEKL. The CDR3 extends over 14 amino acids. V lost 4 bases to trimming and J lost 4 bases, with 11 bases between them. The CDR3 DNA follows: TGCGCCAGCAGCCTACGCACAGGGAATCAGCCCCAGCATTTT. Protein product: CASSLRTGNQPQHF.

For this clone: The identical CDR3 is also encoded by other nucleotide sequences in the sample. CDR3 bases: TGTGCCAGCAGCTTAGGTCGGGGGGGGCGGGAGACCCAGTACTTC. Protein sequence: CASSLGRGGRETQYF. V is TRBV11-2 and J is TRBJ2-5; 8 nucleotides align to TRBD2. The germline V gene encodes CDR1 SGHAT and CDR2 FQNNGV. The ends lost 1 base at V and 5 bases at J; junction bases unmatched: 6. The CDR3 loop spans 15 amino acids. The complete variable domain, with remaining parts taken from reference TRBV11-2 and TRBJ2-5, reads EAGVAQSPRYKIIEKRQSVAFWCNPISGHATLYWYQQILGQGPKLLIQFQNNGVVDDSQLPKDRFSAERLKGVDSTLKIQPAKLEDSAVYLCASSLGRGGRETQYFGPGTRLLVL.

The V gene is TRBV7-2, the J gene TRBJ2-4, with 11 bases lining up with TRBD2. The CDR3 covers 14 residues. CDR1 SGHTA and CDR2 FQGNSA come from the germline V gene. J gave up 6 bases and V 5 bases, and 3 bases lay outside the gene matches. The CDR3 DNA sequence: TGTGCCAGCAGCCTCACTAGCGGGGGAAACATTCAGTACTTC. Protein sequence: CASSLTSGGNIQYF.

The V gene is TRBV6-5, the J gene TRBJ2-5; 7 bases fit TRBD2. Germline loops: CDR1 MNHEY, CDR2 SVGAGI. V lost 0 bases, J lost 4 bases, and 8 bases stayed unmatched. This CDR3 is 16 amino acids long. CDR3 amino acids: CASSYSRGNRRETQYF. The CDR3 coding sequence is TGTGCCAGCAGTTACTCGCGGGGGAATCGTCGAGAGACCCAGTACTTC.

J is TRBJ2-2 and V is TRBV10-3; 8 nucleotides align to TRBD2. The V gene's germline CDR1 is ENHRY and CDR2 SYGVKD. Losses at the gene ends were 7 bases for V and 6 bases for J; bases not matched to a gene: 10. This CDR3 contains 15 residues. The CDR3 region has the DNA TGTGCCATCAAGATCGGGGGGGGCTCAGCCGGGGAGCTGTTTTTT. Translating gives CAIKIGGGSAGELFF.

The chain couples TRBV2 to TRBJ1-1, with D unclear. Germline lookup yields CDR1 SNHLY and CDR2 FYNNEI. The V gene lost 2 bases and the J gene lost 0 bases, with 7 bases spanning the gap. The CDR3 totals 14 residues. The CDR3 nucleotides read TGTGCCAGCAGTGAATTCACAGTGAACACTGAAGCTTTCTTT. This sequence encodes CASSEFTVNTEAFF.

The V and J genes are TRBV27 and TRBJ1-5; D perhaps matches TRBD1 (5 bases). CDR3 length: 16 amino acids. CDR1 is MNHEY and CDR2 is SMNVEV in the germline V gene (reference sequence). Trimming took off 8 bases at V and 5 bases at J, with 22 bases between the two ends. DNA for the CDR3: TGTGCCAGCGGTGACGTAGTTTTGGGGGGGTATCAGCCCCAGCATTTT. It translates to CASGDVVLGGYQPQHF.

The chain is built from TRBV6-2 or TRBV6-3 and TRBJ1-5; 7 nucleotides align to TRBD1. Germline V gene lookup returns CDR1 MNHEY and CDR2 SVGEGT. The CDR3 is 15 residues long. Trimming removed 2 bases from V and 3 bases from J; junction bases left unmatched: 4. CDR3 nucleotide sequence: TGTGCCAGCAGTTACGCGGGACAGATCAATCAGCCCCAGCATTTT. It specifies CASSYAGQINQPQHF.

The chain has TRBV4-3 and TRBJ2-1; perhaps TRBD1 as D (5 bases). Germline CDR1 LGHNA, CDR2 YSLEER. Trimming removed 1 base from V and 1 base from J, with 14 bases in between. The length of the CDR3 is 17 residues. The CDR3 is CASSQGGYMTSYNEQFF. The CDR3 nucleotides are TGCGCCAGCAGCCAAGGGGGCTATATGACGTCCTACAATGAGCAGTTCTTC.

This clone was picked up a small number of times. The chain combines TRBV19 with TRBJ2-7, with D possibly being TRBD1 (6 bases). The CDR3 totals 15 residues. Trimming removed 3 bases at V and 1 base at J, with 13 bases between. Germline CDR1 is LNHDA and CDR2 is SQIVND (reference sequence). This CDR3 reads CASSIAGQGSYEQYF. CDR3 DNA: TGTGCCAGTAGTATTGCGGGCCAGGGGTCCTACGAGCAGTACTTC. The full variable domain, with the rest looked up from reference TRBV19 and TRBJ2-7, is DGGITQSPKYLFRKEGQNVTLSCEQNLNHDAMYWYRQDPGQGLRLIYYSQIVNDFQKGDIAEGYSVSREKKESFPLTVTSAQKNPTAFYLCASSIAGQGSYEQYFGPGTRLTVT.

The J gene is TRBJ1-6, the V gene TRBV30; the match to TRBD1 covers 8 bases. The CDR3 spans 12 residues. J was trimmed by 10 bases and V by 3 bases; bases with no gene match: 2. The germline V gene encodes CDR1 GTSNPN and CDR2 SVGIG (reference sequence). CDR3 in amino acids: CAWSRGQSPLHF. CDR3 DNA: TGTGCCTGGAGCAGGGGGCAGTCACCCCTCCACTTT.